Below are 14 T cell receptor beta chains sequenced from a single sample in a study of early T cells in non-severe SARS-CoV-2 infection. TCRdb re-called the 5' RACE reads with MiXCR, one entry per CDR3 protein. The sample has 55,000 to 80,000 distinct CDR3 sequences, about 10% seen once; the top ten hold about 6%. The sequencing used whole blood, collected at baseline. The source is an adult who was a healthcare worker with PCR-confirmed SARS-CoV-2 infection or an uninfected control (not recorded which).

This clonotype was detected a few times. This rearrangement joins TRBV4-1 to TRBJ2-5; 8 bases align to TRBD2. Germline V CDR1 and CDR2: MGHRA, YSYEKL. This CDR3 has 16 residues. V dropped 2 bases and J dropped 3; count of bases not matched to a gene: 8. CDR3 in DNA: TGCGCCAGCAGCCAATATTCCGGGACTAGGGAAGAGACCCAGTACTTC. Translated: CASSQYSGTREETQYF.

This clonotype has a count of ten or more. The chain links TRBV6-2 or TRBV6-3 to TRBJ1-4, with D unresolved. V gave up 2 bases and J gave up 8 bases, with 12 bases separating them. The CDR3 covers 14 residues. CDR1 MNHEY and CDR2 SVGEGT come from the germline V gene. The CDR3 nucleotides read TGTGCCAGCAGTTACCGATGGAAGATCGAAAAACTGTTTTTT. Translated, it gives CASSYRWKIEKLFF.

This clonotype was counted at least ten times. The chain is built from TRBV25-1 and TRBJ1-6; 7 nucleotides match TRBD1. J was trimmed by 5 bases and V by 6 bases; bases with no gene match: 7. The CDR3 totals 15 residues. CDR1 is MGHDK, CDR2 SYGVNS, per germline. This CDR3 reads CASRQTGTDNSPLHF. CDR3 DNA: TGTGCCAGCAGACAGACCGGGACAGATAATTCACCCCTCCACTTT.

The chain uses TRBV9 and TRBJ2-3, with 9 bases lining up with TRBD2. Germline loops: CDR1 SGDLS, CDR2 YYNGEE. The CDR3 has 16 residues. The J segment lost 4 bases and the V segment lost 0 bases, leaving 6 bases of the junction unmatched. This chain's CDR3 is CASSVAPAGGSDTQYF. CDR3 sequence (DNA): TGTGCCAGCAGCGTAGCCCCAGCGGGAGGATCAGATACGCAGTATTTT.

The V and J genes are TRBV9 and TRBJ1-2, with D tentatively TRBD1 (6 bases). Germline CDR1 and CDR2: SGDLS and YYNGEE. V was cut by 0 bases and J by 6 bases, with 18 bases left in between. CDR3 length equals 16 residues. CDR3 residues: CASSVAPDSTIDGYTF. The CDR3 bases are TGTGCCAGCAGCGTAGCTCCGGACAGTACCATCGATGGCTACACCTTC.

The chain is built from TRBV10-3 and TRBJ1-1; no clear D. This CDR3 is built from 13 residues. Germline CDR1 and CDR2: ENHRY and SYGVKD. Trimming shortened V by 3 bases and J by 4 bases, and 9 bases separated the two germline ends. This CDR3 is CAISEYMGTEAFF. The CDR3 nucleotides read TGTGCCATCAGTGAATACATGGGCACTGAAGCTTTCTTT.

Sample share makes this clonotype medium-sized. The chain's CDR3 is CASSQSDGLAGVETQYF. The CDR3 nucleotides read TGTGCCAGCAGCCAATCCGATGGACTAGCGGGGGTAGAGACCCAGTACTTC. V usage is TRBV4-2 and J usage is TRBJ2-5, with 13 bases identical to TRBD2. This CDR3 has 17 residues. With 2 bases clipped from V and 4 bases from J, the junction kept 7 bases outside the gene matches. Germline V gene sequence: CDR1 LGHNA, CDR2 YNFKEQ.

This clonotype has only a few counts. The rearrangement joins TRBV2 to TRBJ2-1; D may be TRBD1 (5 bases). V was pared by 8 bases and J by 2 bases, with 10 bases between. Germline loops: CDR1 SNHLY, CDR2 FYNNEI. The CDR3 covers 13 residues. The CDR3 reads CASSGSAYNEQFF. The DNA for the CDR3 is TGTGCCAGCTCAGGGTCGGCCTACAATGAGCAGTTCTTC.

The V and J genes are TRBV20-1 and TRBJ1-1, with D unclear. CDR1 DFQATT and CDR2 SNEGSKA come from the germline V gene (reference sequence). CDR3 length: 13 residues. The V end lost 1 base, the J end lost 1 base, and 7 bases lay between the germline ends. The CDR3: CSARAPANTEAFF. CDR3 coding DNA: TGCAGTGCTAGAGCCCCAGCGAACACTGAAGCTTTCTTT.

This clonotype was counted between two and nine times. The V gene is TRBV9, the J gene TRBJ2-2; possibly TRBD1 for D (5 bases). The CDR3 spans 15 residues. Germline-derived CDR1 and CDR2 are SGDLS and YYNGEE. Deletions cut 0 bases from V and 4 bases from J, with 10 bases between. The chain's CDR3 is CASSVEQGGTGELFF. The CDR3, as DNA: TGTGCCAGCAGCGTAGAGCAGGGTGGCACCGGGGAGCTGTTTTTT.

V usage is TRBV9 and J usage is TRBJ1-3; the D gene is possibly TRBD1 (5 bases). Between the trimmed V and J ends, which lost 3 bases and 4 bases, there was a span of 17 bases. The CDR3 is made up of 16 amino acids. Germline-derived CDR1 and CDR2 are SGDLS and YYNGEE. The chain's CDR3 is CASSAQGGNSGNTIYF. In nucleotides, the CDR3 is TGTGCCAGCAGCGCGCAGGGAGGAAACTCGGGAAACACCATATATTTT.

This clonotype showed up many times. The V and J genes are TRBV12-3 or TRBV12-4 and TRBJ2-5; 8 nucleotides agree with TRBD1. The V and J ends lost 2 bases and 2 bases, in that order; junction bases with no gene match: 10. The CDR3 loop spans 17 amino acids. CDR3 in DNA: TGTGCCAGCAGTTTAAGGCAGGGGGCGCGTTTTCAAGAGACCCAGTACTTC. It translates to CASSLRQGARFQETQYF.

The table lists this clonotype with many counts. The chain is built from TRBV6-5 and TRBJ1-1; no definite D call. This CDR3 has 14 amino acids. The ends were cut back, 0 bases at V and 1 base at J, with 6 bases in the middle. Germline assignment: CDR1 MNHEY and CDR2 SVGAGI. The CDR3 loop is CASSYSTPNTEAFF. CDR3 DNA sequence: TGTGCCAGCAGTTACTCGACACCGAACACTGAAGCTTTCTTT.

The CDR3 nucleotides are TGTGCCAGCGGGGCGGGAGGGCCACCTGAGCAGTTCTTC. Protein: CASGAGGPPEQFF. The rearrangement uses TRBV6-6 and TRBJ2-1, with 9 bases identical to TRBD2. V gave up 8 bases and J gave up 9 bases; unmatched junction bases: 8. Germline V gives CDR1 MNHNY, CDR2 SVGAGI (reference sequence). The length of the CDR3 is 13 residues.